The 15 T cell receptor beta chains below come from one sample, sequenced in a study of blood T cell repertoires in COVID-19. This table comes from immunoSEQ multiplex PCR, and its TCRdb copy is limited to in-frame clones, with some not included. The table lists about 430,000 clones, roughly 90% of them singletons. The sample taken for sequencing was PBMCs or T cells enriched from blood (not recorded which). The receptors come from a woman aged 18 to 35 who had been exposed to COVID-19.

The V gene is TRBV5-1, the J gene TRBJ2-1, with 9 positions matching TRBD2. The ends lost 3 bases at V and 2 bases at J; junction bases unmatched: 3. CDR1 and CDR2 (germline): SGHRS, YFSETQ. The CDR3 is 15 residues long. Here the CDR3 DNA reads TGCGCCAGCAGCTCGACTAGCGGTCCCTACAATGAGCAGTTCTTC. As protein: CASSSTSGPYNEQFF.

CDR3 nucleotide sequence: TGTGCCAGCAGCTTGGCCGGAGGAGATACGCAGTATTTT. Translation: CASSLAGGDTQYF. This rearrangement joins TRBV5-5 to TRBJ2-3; D perhaps matches TRBD2 (5 bases). The V gene lost 0 bases and the J gene lost 5 bases, with 7 bases spanning the gap. This CDR3 spans 13 amino acids. Germline values: CDR1 SGHKS, CDR2 YYEKEE (reference sequence).

The CDR3 spells CASSYGQSLTGELFF. The DNA of the CDR3 is TGTGCCAGCAGTTACGGACAGTCCCTCACCGGGGAGCTGTTTTTT. The rearrangement joins TRBV6-5 to TRBJ2-2; D may be TRBD1 (6 bases). This CDR3 region has 15 residues. Germline V CDR1 and CDR2: MNHEY, SVGAGI. The germline V and J ends were trimmed by 2 bases and 4 bases, with 11 bases remaining between them.

The chain couples TRBV5-1 to TRBJ2-2; TRBD1 matches 9 bases. The CDR3 has 14 residues. Germline V gene data show CDR1 as SGHRS and CDR2 as YFSETQ. With 5 bases clipped from V and 5 bases from J, the junction kept 4 bases outside the gene matches. The CDR3 DNA is TGCGCCAGCAGTGACAGGGGGTGGACCGGGGAGCTGTTTTTT. It is translated as CASSDRGWTGELFF.

The chain carries TRBV12-3 or TRBV12-4 and TRBJ2-1; maybe TRBD1 (6 bases). The CDR3 covers 11 residues. Trimming took off 6 bases at V and 10 bases at J, with 10 bases between the two ends. This CDR3 reads CASSQGTEQFF. The CDR3 DNA reads TGTGCCAGCAGCCAGGGGACGGAGCAGTTCTTC.

The sample holds one count of this clone. This chain connects TRBV9 to TRBJ1-3, with unresolved D. V lost 2 bases and J 0 bases, leaving 15 bases between the germline ends. The CDR3 contains 17 residues. Germline V gene lookup returns CDR1 SGDLS and CDR2 YYNGEE. The CDR3, as DNA: TGTGCCAGCAGCGTCGCGGGCCATCCTCCCTCTGGAAACACCATATATTTT. It specifies CASSVAGHPPSGNTIYF.

The chain employs TRBV7-8 and TRBJ1-2; D not certain. The CDR3 has 11 amino acids. Trimming removed 5 bases from V and 10 bases from J, with 11 bases in between. Germline CDR1 reads SGHVS; CDR2 reads FQNEAQ. CDR3: CASSPEPVYTF. DNA of the CDR3: TGTGCCAGCAGCCCGGAGCCAGTCTACACCTTC.

This clone was observed a single time. CDR3 DNA sequence: TGCAGCGTAGGTGGGGCAGGCGTAGGCACCGGGGAGCTGTTTTTT. This encodes CSVGGAGVGTGELFF. The chain employs TRBV29-1 and TRBJ2-2, with D perhaps matching TRBD1 (5 bases). Per the germline V gene, CDR1 is SQVTM and CDR2 is ANQGSEA. This CDR3 is built from 15 residues. V was pared by 6 bases and J by 4 bases, with 18 bases between.

The V call is TRBV21-1, the J call TRBJ2-5; no check of the table's D call, TRBD2, against the DNA was made. TRBV21-1 is given as a pseudogene. The CDR3 is 13 residues long. This CDR3 is CASSKALKETQYF. The CDR3 DNA sequence: TGTGCCAGCAGCAAAGCATTAAAAGAGACCCAGTACTTC.

The genes are TRBV9 and TRBJ1-6; possible D gene TRBD1, 5 bases. The germline V and J ends were trimmed by 3 bases and 8 bases, with 15 bases remaining between them. The CDR3 is 15 amino acids. Germline loops: CDR1 SGDLS, CDR2 YYNGEE. DNA for the CDR3: TGTGCCAGCAGCGCACAGGCCCGGCAGGATTCACCCCTCCACTTT. Amino acid sequence: CASSAQARQDSPLHF.

This clone occurred a few times. V usage is TRBV19 and J usage is TRBJ1-1, with D unclear. In germline, CDR1 is LNHDA, CDR2 SQIVND (reference sequence). V lost 5 bases and J lost 0, with 13 bases in between. The CDR3 covers 15 residues. The CDR3 is CASSGQIKLNTEAFF. The CDR3 region has the DNA TGTGCCAGTAGTGGGCAGATCAAGCTGAACACTGAAGCTTTCTTT.

The V gene is TRBV5-4, the J gene TRBJ1-2, with 9 positions matching TRBD1. The CDR3 contains 13 residues. CDR1 SGHNT and CDR2 YYREEE come from the germline V gene (reference sequence). V gave up 0 bases and J gave up 8 bases; unmatched junction bases: 2. The CDR3 reads CASSLDRGQGYTF. Here the CDR3 DNA reads TGTGCCAGCAGCTTGGACAGGGGGCAAGGCTACACCTTC.

The V gene is TRBV4-3, the J gene TRBJ2-3; 7 bases agree with TRBD2. The ends lost 0 bases at V and 0 bases at J; junction bases unmatched: 6. The CDR3 totals 17 residues. Germline CDR1 and CDR2: LGHNA and YSLEER. The CDR3 protein is CASSQDGAGPSTDTQYF. The CDR3 DNA follows: TGCGCCAGCAGCCAAGATGGAGCGGGGCCTAGCACAGATACGCAGTATTTT.

Note on this clone: At one end the junction does not follow the germline gene, possibly because of a read error. The chain couples TRBV27 to TRBJ1-2; the D gene is possibly TRBD1 (6 bases). The CDR3 consists of 13 residues. Germline V gives CDR1 MNHEY, CDR2 SMNVEV (reference sequence). This chain's CDR3 is CASSLSGTTGYTF. The CDR3 bases are TGTGCCAGCAGTCTATCCGGGACAACGGGCTACACCTTC.

The rearrangement links TRBV6-6 to TRBJ2-7; 9 positions match TRBD1. J lost 4 bases, V lost 5 bases, and 9 bases had no gene match. The CDR3 consists of 15 residues. Per the germline V gene, CDR1 is MNHNY and CDR2 is SVGAGI (reference sequence). The DNA for the CDR3 is TGTGCCAGCAGTGGTCCCGGGACAGGGCTATACGAGCAGTACTTC. Amino acid sequence: CASSGPGTGLYEQYF.